This T cell receptor (beta chain) was found in a study of blood T cell repertoires in COVID-19. In the study overall: Spain, Italy and the United States supplied samples that represented acute and convalescent COVID-19.

The protocol was immunoSEQ multiplex PCR, while the TCRdb copy is restricted to in-frame clones and leaves out a portion. Here the sample spans approximately 96,000 clones, roughly 80% being singletons. The germline CDR1 and CDR2 sequences are MNHNS and SASEGT. This CDR3 has 15 amino acids. J lost 4 bases, V lost 1 base, and 4 bases had no gene match. The sequenced sample was peripheral blood. The rearrangement uses TRBV6-1 and TRBJ2-1; 7 nucleotides align to TRBD1. The sequence was collected from an elderly woman with acute or convalescent COVID-19. CDR3 bases: TGTGCCAGCAGTGAAGGCAGGGGGTCTTACAATGAGCAGTTCTTC. This translates into CASSEGRGSYNEQFF.